This TCR beta chain comes out of a study of cytomegalovirus exposure and HLA in healthy donors. This clone showed up just once. Sequencing was performed with immunoSEQ multiplex PCR; in TCRdb, only in-frame clones are kept and a portion is missing. Of roughly 180,000 clones listed, roughly 80% are singletons. CDR3 length: 15 residues. From germline, CDR1 is SGHNT and CDR2 YENEEA. V lost 1 base and J 9 bases, leaving 16 bases between the germline ends. The clonotype comes from a man between 18 and 35 years old in good health and CMV-seropositive. This chain connects TRBV11-3 to TRBJ2-1; TRBD2 might be the D (6 bases). What was sequenced was PBMCs. CDR3 DNA sequence: TGTGCCAGCAGCTTAGTGGGACTCTCCAGCGGTGAGCAGTTCTTC. Protein sequence: CASSLVGLSSGEQFF.